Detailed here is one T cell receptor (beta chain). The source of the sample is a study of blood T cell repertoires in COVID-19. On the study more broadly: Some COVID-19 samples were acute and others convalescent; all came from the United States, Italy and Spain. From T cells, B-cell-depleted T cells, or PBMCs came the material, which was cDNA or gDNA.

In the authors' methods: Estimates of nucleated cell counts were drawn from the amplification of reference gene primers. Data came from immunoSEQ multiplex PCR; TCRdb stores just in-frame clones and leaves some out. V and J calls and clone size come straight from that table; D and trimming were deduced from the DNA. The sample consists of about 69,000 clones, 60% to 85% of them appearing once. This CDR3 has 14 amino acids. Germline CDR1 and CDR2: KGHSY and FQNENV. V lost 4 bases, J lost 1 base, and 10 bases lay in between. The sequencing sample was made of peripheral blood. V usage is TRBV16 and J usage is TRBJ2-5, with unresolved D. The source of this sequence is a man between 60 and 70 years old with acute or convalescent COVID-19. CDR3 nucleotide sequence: TGTGCCAGCAGCCTAAGCTACAGCCAAGAGACCCAGTACTTC. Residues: CASSLSYSQETQYF.